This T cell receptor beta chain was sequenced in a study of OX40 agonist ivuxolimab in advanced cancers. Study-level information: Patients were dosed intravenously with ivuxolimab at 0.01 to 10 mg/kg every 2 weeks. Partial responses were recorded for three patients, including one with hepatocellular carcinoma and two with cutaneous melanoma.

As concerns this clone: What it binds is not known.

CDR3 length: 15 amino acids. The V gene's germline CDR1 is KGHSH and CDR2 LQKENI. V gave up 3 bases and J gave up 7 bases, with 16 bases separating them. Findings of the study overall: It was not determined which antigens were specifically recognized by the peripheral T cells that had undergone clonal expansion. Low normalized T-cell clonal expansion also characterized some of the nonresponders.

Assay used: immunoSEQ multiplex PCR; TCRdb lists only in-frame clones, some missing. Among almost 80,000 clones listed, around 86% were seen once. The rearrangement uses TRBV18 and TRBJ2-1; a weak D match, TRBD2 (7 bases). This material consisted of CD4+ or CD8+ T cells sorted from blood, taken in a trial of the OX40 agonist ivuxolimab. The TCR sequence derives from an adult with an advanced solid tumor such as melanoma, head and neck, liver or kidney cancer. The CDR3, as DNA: TGTGCCAGCTCACCGCCGGGGGCGGGAGTTAATGAGCAGTTCTTC. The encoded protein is CASSPPGAGVNEQFF. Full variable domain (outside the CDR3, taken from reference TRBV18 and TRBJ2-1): NAGVMQNPRHLVRRRGQEARLRCSPMKGHSHVYWYRQLPEEGLKFMVYLQKENIIDESGMPKERFSAEFPKEGPSILRIQQVVRGDSAAYFCASSPPGAGVNEQFFGPGTRLTVL.